Listed below are T cell receptor beta chains from one sample, sequenced in a study of shared clonotypes between healthy human individuals. The repertoire was sequenced with immunoSEQ multiplex PCR; TCRdb's copy has only in-frame clones and lacks some. Here the sample spans about 2 million clones, roughly 95% being singletons. Material for sequencing was naive CD8+ T cells sorted from blood. These receptors all stem from a man between 18 and 35 years old in good health. CDR3s include the opening cysteine and the closing phenylalanine or tryptophan. Each record gives: D gene, J gene, V gene, clone size, CDR3 DNA, CDR3 protein. A D gene is named only where the DNA matches it firmly. Where a row states a size, it is once, few, many or the class of an expanded clone; other rows omit it.

>-|TRBJ1-5|TRBV28|once
TGTGCCAGCAGCCCCGACAGGACGTCCCAGCATTTT
CASSPDRTSQHF
>-|TRBJ1-5|TRBV2|once
TGTGCCAGCAGTGAATGGCTTGCTAATCAGCCCCAGCATTTT
CASSEWLANQPQHF
>TRBD2|TRBJ2-7|TRBV4-1|-
TGCGCCAGCAGCCAGGAGCGGGGCGCCTACGAGCAGTACTTC
CASSQERGAYEQYF
>-|TRBJ2-7|TRBV19|-
TGTGCCAGTAGTATTAGTAGCGGTGAGACTAGCTCCTACGAGCAGTACTTC
CASSISSGETSSYEQYF
>-|TRBJ2-7|TRBV2|-
TGTGCCAGCATGGACGACGGGGCCTACGAGCAGTACTTC
CASMDDGAYEQYF
>TRBD1|TRBJ1-1|TRBV7-4|-
TGTGCCAGCAGCTTAGAGTTGACAGGGAGCAGGGACACTGAAGCTTTCTTT
CASSLELTGSRDTEAFF
>-|TRBJ2-2|TRBV9|-
TGTGCCAGCAGCCGGGGGTACGTCACCGGGGAGCTGTTTTTT
CASSRGYVTGELFF
>TRBD1|TRBJ2-7|TRBV7-9|-
TGTGCCAGCAGTTACTACGACAGGGGGATCTACGAGCAGTACTTC
CASSYYDRGIYEQYF
>-|TRBJ2-1|TRBV7-9|-
TGTGCCAGCAGCTTATTCGGCAATGAGCAGTTCTTC
CASSLFGNEQFF
>-|TRBJ1-4|TRBV5-6|-
TGTGCCAGCAGCTTGGCTGGGACCGATGAAAAACTGTTTTTT
CASSLAGTDEKLFF
>-|TRBJ1-1|TRBV6-5|-
TGTGCCAGCAGTTACGGAGCAGTAACTGAAGCTTTCTTT
CASSYGAVTEAFF
>TRBD1|TRBJ2-7|TRBV29-1|-
TGCAGCGCACAGGGGGGACTCTACGAGCAGTACTTC
CSAQGGLYEQYF
>TRBD1|TRBJ2-7|TRBV2|-
TGTGCCAGCAGTGTGGGACAGGGGTCCTACGAGCAGTACTTC
CASSVGQGSYEQYF
>-|TRBJ2-6|TRBV10-3|-
TGTGCCATCAGCGGGACGGCCTCTGGGGCCAACGTCCTGACTTTC
CAISGTASGANVLTF
>TRBD2|TRBJ2-1|TRBV5-1|-
TGCGCCAGCAGCCCTTTAGCGGGAGTGAAAAGTAATGAGCAGTTCTTC
CASSPLAGVKSNEQFF
>-|TRBJ2-3|TRBV7-9|-
TGCGCCAGCAGCTTGGGGTCGAGTTCCACAGATACGCAGTATTTT
CASSLGSSSTDTQYF
>-|TRBJ1-2|TRBV19|once
TGTGCCAGTAGTATAGACCAGACTGACTATGGCTACACCTTC
CASSIDQTDYGYTF
>-|TRBJ1-3|TRBV7-9|-
TGTGCCAGCAGTTTGGACGGGGGAGAAAACACCATATATTTT
CASSLDGGENTIYF
>TRBD1|TRBJ2-7|TRBV27|-
TGTGCCAGCAGTTTAATAAGGACAGGGACCTTCTACGAGCAGTACTTC
CASSLIRTGTFYEQYF
>-|TRBJ1-2|TRBV28|-
TGTGCCAGCAGTCTGACCGACCTCTATGGCTACACCTTC
CASSLTDLYGYTF
>TRBD1|TRBJ1-2|TRBV6-5|-
TGTGCCAGCAGTTCGACAGGGGGCTGGGGCTATGGCTACACCTTC
CASSSTGGWGYGYTF
>-|TRBJ1-2|TRBV6-5|-
TGTGCCAGCAGTTACTCGGGGGACTGGGAGGGCTACACCTTC
CASSYSGDWEGYTF
>-|TRBJ2-1|TRBV4-3|once
TGCGCCAGCAGCCAAGAACCGGGACCTACCTCCTACAATGAGCAGTTCTTC
CASSQEPGPTSYNEQFF
>-|TRBJ2-5|TRBV7-9|once
TGTGCCAGCAGCTCGGACTCAGAAGAGACCCAGTACTTC
CASSSDSEETQYF
>-|TRBJ1-1|TRBV27|few
TGTGCCAGCAGTTTAGCAGAGAACACTGAAGCTTTCTTT
CASSLAENTEAFF
>TRBD2|TRBJ2-1|TRBV5-6|-
TGTGCCAGCAGCGGACTAGCGGGTCCCTACAATGAGCAGTTCTTC
CASSGLAGPYNEQFF
>-|TRBJ2-7|TRBV30|-
TGTGCCGGGAACAACGGCGCCGAGCAGTACTTC
CAGNNGAEQYF
>-|TRBJ2-3|TRBV18|-
TGTGCCAGCTCACCGCCACCGATACAAGATACGCAGTATTTT
CASSPPPIQDTQYF
>-|TRBJ2-1|TRBV7-3|-
TGTGCCAGCAGCCCGCGGGACTTACCCTACAATGAGCAGTTCTTC
CASSPRDLPYNEQFF
>TRBD2|TRBJ2-3|TRBV4-1|-
TGCGCCAGCAGCCAAGTCCAAGCGGGAGACTTGGCAGATACGCAGTATTTT
CASSQVQAGDLADTQYF
>-|TRBJ2-7|TRBV10-2|-
TGCGCCAGCGGGGACCTCGACTACGAGCAGTACTTC
CASGDLDYEQYF
>-|TRBJ2-7|TRBV5-6|few
TGTGCCAGCAGCTTTGGGCCCTACGAGCAGTACTTC
CASSFGPYEQYF
>-|TRBJ2-7|TRBV4-1|-
TGCGCCAGCAGCCAAGGCGGCTCTACGTCCTACGAGCAGTACTTC
CASSQGGSTSYEQYF
>-|TRBJ2-1|TRBV27|-
TGTGCCAGCAGTTTATTGTCTAGCAATGAGCAGTTCTTC
CASSLLSSNEQFF
>-|TRBJ2-3|TRBV4-1|-
TGCGCCAGCAGCCAAGACTTCACAGATACGCAGTATTTT
CASSQDFTDTQYF
>TRBD1|TRBJ2-2|TRBV7-6|-
TGTGCCAGCAGCTTAGCGGGGGGACAGGGGGCCACCGGGGAGCTGTTTTTT
CASSLAGGQGATGELFF
>-|TRBJ2-3|TRBV9|-
TGTGCCAGCCGAGGGTTGTACACAGATACGCAGTATTTT
CASRGLYTDTQYF
>-|TRBJ1-1|TRBV19|-
TGTGCCAGTAGTAGCTGGCAGAACATGAACACTGAAGCTTTCTTT
CASSSWQNMNTEAFF
>TRBD1|TRBJ1-1|TRBV11-2|once
TGTGCCAGCAGAGCAGACAGGGGCTTAGAGAACACTGAAGCTTTCTTT
CASRADRGLENTEAFF
>TRBD1|TRBJ2-5|TRBV9|once
TGTGCCAGCAGCGAAGGGGGTGACAGGGAAGGTGAGACCCAGTACTTC
CASSEGGDREGETQYF
>-|TRBJ1-1|TRBV6-5|-
TGTGCCAGCAGTTCGCCGGGACTCTTGAACACTGAAGCTTTCTTT
CASSSPGLLNTEAFF
>TRBD1|TRBJ1-2|TRBV5-1|-
TGCGCCAGCAGCCGTAATCCGGACTCCGGGACAGAGAACTATGGCTACACCTTC
CASSRNPDSGTENYGYTF
>-|TRBJ2-3|TRBV4-3|-
TGCGCCAGCAGCCAAGATATGGCCACAGATACGCAGTATTTT
CASSQDMATDTQYF
>-|TRBJ2-7|TRBV27|-
TGTGCCAGCAGTGTCGATCAGACTACGCACTCCTACGAGCAGTACTTC
CASSVDQTTHSYEQYF
>-|TRBJ1-4|TRBV6-6|-
TGTGCCAGCAGTTTTGGACCTGTCTCGGGGGAAGGAGATTTT
CASSFGPVSGEGDF
>-|TRBJ2-7|TRBV6-6|-
TGTGCCACCCTTTACTATCCGACCTCCTACGAGCAGTACTTC
CATLYYPTSYEQYF
>TRBD1|TRBJ2-1|TRBV10-3|-
TGTGCCATCAGTGAGGGGGGACAGACGGGTGAGCAGTTCTTC
CAISEGGQTGEQFF
>-|TRBJ2-2|TRBV9|-
TGTGCCAGCAGCGAGGGGGGATTCACCGGGGAGCTGTTTTTT
CASSEGGFTGELFF
>TRBD2|TRBJ2-2|TRBV27|-
TGTGCCAGCACCCTAGGGGTAGCGGGCACGTTAAACACCGGGGAGCTGTTTTTT
CASTLGVAGTLNTGELFF
>TRBD1|TRBJ1-1|TRBV5-6|-
TGTGCCAGCAGCCCTCTAGGACAGGGATTGCCGAACACTGAAGCTTTCTTT
CASSPLGQGLPNTEAFF
>-|TRBJ1-2|TRBV7-9|-
TGTGCCAGCAGCTTAGGTCCGGACGGCGAAGGCTACACCTTC
CASSLGPDGEGYTF
>TRBD1|TRBJ2-1|TRBV28|-
TGTGCCAGCAGTGACACCGGGACAGGCACCTACAATGAGCAGTTCTTC
CASSDTGTGTYNEQFF
>TRBD1|TRBJ2-7|TRBV27|-
TGTGCCAGCAGTTTACGGGGACAGATATCCTACGAGCAGTACTTC
CASSLRGQISYEQYF